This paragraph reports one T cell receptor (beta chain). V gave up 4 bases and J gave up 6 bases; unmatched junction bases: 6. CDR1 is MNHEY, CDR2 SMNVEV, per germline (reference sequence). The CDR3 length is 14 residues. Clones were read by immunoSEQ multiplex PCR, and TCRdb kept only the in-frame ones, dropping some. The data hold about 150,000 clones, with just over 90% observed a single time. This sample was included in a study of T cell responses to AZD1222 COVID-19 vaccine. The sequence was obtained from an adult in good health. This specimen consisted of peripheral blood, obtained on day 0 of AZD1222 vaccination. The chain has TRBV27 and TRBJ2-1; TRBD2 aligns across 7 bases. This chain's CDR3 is CASSYEGRGNEQFF. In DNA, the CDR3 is TGTGCCAGCAGTTATGAGGGGAGGGGCAATGAGCAGTTCTTC.